This TCR beta chain was observed in a study of spatial heterogeneity in lung cancer. Study-level results: Expanded intratumoral alpha and beta TCR counts tracked tumor mutation counts.

All TCR cDNA molecules were individually tagged with a unique molecular identifier. TCRdb fed the 5' RACE reads into MiXCR, producing one record per CDR3 protein. The sample holds about 17,000 distinct CDR3 sequences, 6.2% seen once. Time point denoted: sample taken at primary tumor resection. Unsorted tumor, nontumor lung tissue or cryopreserved PBMC supplied the whole RNA. This clonotype was observed a handful of times. Its antigen remains unknown. A library prepared for alpha chains yielded this beta chain as an off-target read; its size is of little meaning. Deletions cut 6 bases from V and 3 bases from J, with 8 bases between. The CDR3 contains 12 residues.

The sequence derives from a male donor with early-stage non-small cell lung cancer. The rearrangement joins TRBV12-3 or TRBV12-4 to TRBJ1-1; D is unresolved. This material consisted of lung tumor tissue, taken at surgery. The CDR3 region is CASSLVDTEAFF. CDR3 DNA sequence: TGTGCCAGCAGCCTAGTTGACACTGAAGCTTTCTTT.